Presented here are 27 T cell receptor beta chains from one specimen sequenced in a study of blood T cell repertoires in COVID-19. Only in-frame clones appear in the TCRdb table, and some are missing; sequencing was by immunoSEQ multiplex PCR. This sample carries fewer than 600,000 clones, 89% of them seen once, and the ten largest clones take 0.7% to 1%. The specimen sequenced was peripheral blood. These receptors were obtained from a young man with COVID-19, enrolled during active disease.

V is TRBV2 and J is TRBJ1-1; no firm D call. CDR1 is SNHLY, CDR2 FYNNEI, per germline. CDR3 length: 12 amino acids. V lost 6 bases and J lost 7, with 12 bases in between. CDR3 sequence reads: CASRLDGGEAFF. Here the CDR3 DNA reads TGTGCCAGCAGACTAGACGGTGGTGAAGCTTTCTTT.

The V call is TRBV2, the J call TRBJ2-1; TRBD1 agrees at 9 bases. This CDR3 has 14 residues. Trimming took 10 bases from V and 7 from J; bases not matched to a gene: 11. Germline V gene data show CDR1 as SNHLY and CDR2 as FYNNEI. CDR3 DNA sequence: TGTGCCACCAGGTGGGAACAGGGGGCAAATGAGCAGTTCTTC. It codes for CATRWEQGANEQFF.

This chain links TRBV11-3 with TRBJ1-2; no clear D gene. The ends were cut back, 4 bases at V and 4 bases at J, with 7 bases in the middle. This CDR3 region has 12 residues. Germline values: CDR1 SGHNT, CDR2 YENEEA. CDR3 region: CASSSYGYGYTF. The CDR3 DNA is TGTGCCAGCAGCTCCTACGGCTATGGCTACACCTTC.

Worth noting for this clone: Within the sample, other DNA sequences also encode this same CDR3. This sequence joins TRBV29-1 and TRBJ2-5; 8 bases are a match to TRBD2. The junction had 4 bases not matched to a gene; V was cut back by 5 bases and J by 2 bases. The CDR3 covers 13 residues. Germline V lookup: CDR1 SQVTM, CDR2 ANQGSEA. Written as DNA, the CDR3 is TGCAGCGTTACCGCTAGCGGGCAAGAGACCCAGTACTTC. Its protein product is CSVTASGQETQYF.

The V and J genes are TRBV12-3 or TRBV12-4 and TRBJ2-7; D is perhaps TRBD1 (5 bases). CDR3 size: 13 residues. V dropped 2 bases and J dropped 5 bases, with 10 bases sitting between them. The CDR3: CASSLRQFDEQYF. DNA for the CDR3: TGTGCCAGCAGTTTAAGACAGTTCGACGAGCAGTACTTC.

CDR3 sequence (DNA): TGTGCCAGCTCCCCGGACAGGGGAAACTATGGCTACACCTTC. Residues: CASSPDRGNYGYTF. This chain links TRBV18 with TRBJ1-2, with 9 bases fitting TRBD1. CDR3 length equals 14 residues. Germline V CDR1 and CDR2: KGHSH, LQKENI. V shed 6 bases, J shed 2 bases, and the junction held 4 bases outside the gene matches.

The chain has TRBV5-1 and TRBJ2-3; TRBD1 matches 9 bases. This CDR3 region has 15 residues. Per the germline V gene, CDR1 is SGHRS and CDR2 is YFSETQ. The V segment lost 0 bases and the J segment 6 bases; nucleotides outside the gene matches: 5. The CDR3 spells CASSLEGQGLDTQYF. For the CDR3, the DNA is TGCGCCAGCAGCTTGGAGGGACAGGGCCTGGATACGCAGTATTTT.

V usage is TRBV18 and J usage is TRBJ1-3; D may be TRBD1 (5 bases). The CDR3 length is 16 residues. The V gene lost 2 bases and the J gene lost 1 base, with 12 bases spanning the gap. The germline gives CDR1 KGHSH, CDR2 LQKENI. The CDR3 nucleotides are TGTGCCAGCTCACCAGGCGGGGCTCCATCTGGAAACACCATATATTTT. As protein: CASSPGGAPSGNTIYF.

This chain connects TRBV10-3 to TRBJ1-5, with D unresolved. The CDR3 has 13 residues. Germline loops: CDR1 ENHRY, CDR2 SYGVKD. Trimming shortened V by 3 bases and J by 5 bases, and 8 bases separated the two germline ends. DNA of the CDR3: TGTGCCATCAGTGAACAGTCCGATCAGCCCCAGCATTTT. Residues: CAISEQSDQPQHF.

The rearrangement links TRBV3-1 (or the pseudogene TRBV3-2) to TRBJ2-3; 13 bases match TRBD2. CDR1 and CDR2 (germline): LGHDT, YNNKEL (reference sequence). The V and J ends lost 0 bases and 2 bases, in that order; junction bases with no gene match: 2. There are 17 residues in the CDR3. CDR3 sequence (DNA): TGTGCCAGCAGCCAAGAGGGACTAGCGGGGTACACAGATACGCAGTATTTT. Protein sequence: CASSQEGLAGYTDTQYF.

The chain links TRBV29-1 to TRBJ2-6; a possible D gene is TRBD1 (5 bases). CDR1 is SQVTM and CDR2 is ANQGSEA in the germline V gene. The V gene lost 4 bases and the J gene lost 2 bases, with 15 bases spanning the gap. This CDR3 contains 16 residues. CDR3 sequence reads: CSVATAPSAGANVLTF. CDR3 bases: TGCAGCGTTGCGACAGCCCCGAGTGCTGGGGCCAACGTCCTGACTTTC.

The genes are TRBV2 and TRBJ1-5; D gene uncertain. There are 12 residues in the CDR3. The ends were cut back, 8 bases at V and 4 bases at J, with 9 bases in the middle. The V gene's germline CDR1 is SNHLY and CDR2 FYNNEI. CDR3 nucleotides: TGTGCCAGCTGGGGAGAAAATCAGCCCCAGCATTTT. This encodes CASWGENQPQHF.

The V gene is TRBV4-2, the J gene TRBJ2-1; TRBD2 matches at 8 bases. This CDR3 has 16 residues. The junction had 2 bases not matched to a gene; V was cut back by 1 base and J by 0 bases. Germline CDR1 and CDR2: LGHNA and YNFKEQ. The CDR3 spells CASSQGGGTSYNEQFF. The CDR3 bases are TGTGCCAGCAGCCAAGGCGGGGGGACCTCCTACAATGAGCAGTTCTTC.

The chain joins TRBV6-1 to TRBJ1-6, with 7 bases matching TRBD1. This CDR3 region has 16 residues. J lost 4 bases, V lost 4 bases, and 7 bases had no gene match. CDR1 and CDR2 from the germline V gene are MNHNS and SASEGT. In nucleotides, the CDR3 is TGTGCCAGCAGTGTACAGGGGTCCTTTTATAATTCACCCCTCCACTTT. It translates to CASSVQGSFYNSPLHF.

The rearrangement joins TRBV18 to TRBJ2-7, with TRBD1 matching over 9 bases. This CDR3 has 15 amino acids. Germline CDR1 reads KGHSH; CDR2 reads LQKENI. Trimming cost V 2 bases and J 1 base; bases outside gene matches: 3. CDR3 sequence: CASSPGTGYSYEQYF. The CDR3 nucleotides are TGTGCCAGCTCACCAGGGACAGGGTATTCCTACGAGCAGTACTTC.

This clone was detected only once. The rearrangement uses TRBV6-1 and TRBJ2-5, with D perhaps matching TRBD1 (5 bases). The CDR3 is 14 residues long. Trimming took 3 bases from V and 3 from J, leaving 11 bases between them. Per the germline V gene, CDR1 is MNHNS and CDR2 is SASEGT. CDR3 nucleotide sequence: TGTGCCAGCAGTGATCTTACGACAGAAGAGACCCAGTACTTC. Protein product: CASSDLTTEETQYF.

The rearrangement uses TRBV4-1 and TRBJ2-7, with a tentative D call TRBD2 (6 bases). V lost 4 bases to trimming and J lost 0 bases, with 16 bases between them. The CDR3 totals 16 residues. Germline CDR1 MGHRA, CDR2 YSYEKL. The CDR3 DNA is TGCGCCAGCAGCCCGGACTCCGGCGGGGCCTCCTACGAGCAGTACTTC. Encoded protein: CASSPDSGGASYEQYF.

On this clone itself: Other nucleotide sequences in the sample specify the same CDR3. V and J are TRBV12-5 and TRBJ2-7, with D maybe TRBD1 (5 bases). CDR1 and CDR2 from the germline V gene are LGHNT and FRNRAP. This CDR3 has 13 residues. V lost 1 base and J 1 base, leaving 5 bases between the germline ends. In DNA, the CDR3 is TGTGCTAGTGGTTTGGGACAGTCCTACGAGCAGTACTTC. Translating it yields CASGLGQSYEQYF.

The chain is built from TRBV11-3 and TRBJ2-5, with TRBD1 as a possible D gene (5 bases). The CDR3 loop spans 16 amino acids. CDR1 is SGHNT and CDR2 is YENEEA in the germline V gene. Deletions cut 6 bases from V and 4 bases from J, with 21 bases between. The CDR3 DNA reads TGTGCCAGCAGTCAGATCGGACGGCAGGGCGGAGAGACCCAGTACTTC. Translated, it gives CASSQIGRQGGETQYF.

The rearrangement uses TRBV5-4 and TRBJ2-7; tentative D call: TRBD1 (6 bases). CDR1 is SGHNT and CDR2 is YYREEE in the germline V gene (reference sequence). V lost 3 bases to trimming and J lost 7 bases, with 14 bases between them. The CDR3 runs 13 residues. This CDR3 reads CASSSGTPSEQYF. The CDR3 bases are TGTGCCAGCAGCTCCGGGACACCTTCTGAGCAGTACTTC.

The rearrangement uses TRBV27 and TRBJ1-6, with D tentatively TRBD1 (5 bases). V lost 0 bases to trimming and J lost 10 bases, with 13 bases between them. The germline V gene has CDR1 MNHEY and CDR2 SMNVEV (reference sequence). The CDR3 is 15 amino acids. CDR3 nucleotides: TGTGCCAGCAGTTTATCGTTCAGGGTCAGCTCACCCCTCCACTTT. Encoded protein: CASSLSFRVSSPLHF.

V gene TRBV5-8 combines with J gene TRBJ2-2; TRBD1 aligns across 7 bases. CDR1 is SGHTS and CDR2 is YDEGEE in the germline V gene. J gave up 6 bases and V 0 bases, and 5 bases lay outside the gene matches. The CDR3 is 15 residues long. The CDR3 spells CASSLVWTGPGELFF. The CDR3 DNA is TGTGCCAGCAGCTTGGTATGGACAGGTCCCGGGGAGCTGTTTTTT.

V is TRBV6-5 and J is TRBJ2-4; 9 nucleotides align to TRBD1. The CDR3 totals 16 residues. The germline V gene encodes CDR1 MNHEY and CDR2 SVGAGI. V was pared by 4 bases and J by 1 base, with 5 bases of the junction left unmatched. The CDR3 DNA is TGTGCCAGCAGTTTAACGACAGGGGGGGCCAAAAACATTCAGTACTTC. This translates into CASSLTTGGAKNIQYF.

The chain links TRBV2 to TRBJ2-7, with 7 positions matching TRBD2. Germline V gene sequence: CDR1 SNHLY, CDR2 FYNNEI. V gave up 11 bases and J gave up 1 base; unmatched junction bases: 14. This CDR3 comprises 15 residues. This CDR3 is CACKKLADVSYEQYF. CDR3 nucleotide sequence: TGTGCCTGCAAAAAGCTAGCGGACGTTTCCTACGAGCAGTACTTC. Full variable domain (rest looked up from reference TRBV2 and TRBJ2-7): EPEVTQTPSHQVTQMGQEVILRCVPISNHLYFYWYRQILGQKVEFLVSFYNNEISEKSEIFDDQFSVERPDGSNFTLKIRSTKLEDSAMYFCACKKLADVSYEQYFGPGTRLTVT.

Written as DNA, the CDR3 is TGTGCCAGCAGCTTAGACAGCTCTGGGGCCAACGTCCTGACTTTC. Amino acids: CASSLDSSGANVLTF. The V call is TRBV11-1, the J call TRBJ2-6; D gene uncertain. The CDR3 spans 15 residues. CDR1 is SGHAT, CDR2 FQDESV, per germline (reference sequence). Trimming cost V 1 base and J 0 bases, with 4 bases left between them.

This clone was observed a single time. The J gene is TRBJ2-5, the V gene TRBV7-3; tentatively, D is TRBD2 (5 bases). Germline loops: CDR1 SGHTA, CDR2 FQGTGA. V lost 5 bases and J lost 5, with 12 bases in between. The CDR3 length is 13 residues. CDR3 sequence: CASSLPGSETQYF. The CDR3 coding sequence is TGTGCCAGCAGCCTTCCGGGGTCGGAGACCCAGTACTTC. The full variable domain, rest sourced from reference TRBV7-3 and TRBJ2-5, is GAGVSQTPSNKVTEKGKYVELRCDPISGHTALYWYRQSLGQGPEFLIYFQGTGAADDSGLPNDRFFAVRPEGSVSTLKIQRTERGDSAVYLCASSLPGSETQYFGPGTRLLVL.

CDR3: CASSPPDRVTGELFF. The CDR3 coding sequence is TGTGCCAGCAGCCCCCCTGACAGGGTGACCGGGGAGCTGTTTTTT. J is TRBJ2-2 and V is TRBV7-9; TRBD1 matches 7 bases. The CDR3 is made up of 15 amino acids. The ends lost 5 bases at V and 5 bases at J; junction bases unmatched: 8. Germline CDR1 and CDR2: SEHNR and FQNEAQ (reference sequence).